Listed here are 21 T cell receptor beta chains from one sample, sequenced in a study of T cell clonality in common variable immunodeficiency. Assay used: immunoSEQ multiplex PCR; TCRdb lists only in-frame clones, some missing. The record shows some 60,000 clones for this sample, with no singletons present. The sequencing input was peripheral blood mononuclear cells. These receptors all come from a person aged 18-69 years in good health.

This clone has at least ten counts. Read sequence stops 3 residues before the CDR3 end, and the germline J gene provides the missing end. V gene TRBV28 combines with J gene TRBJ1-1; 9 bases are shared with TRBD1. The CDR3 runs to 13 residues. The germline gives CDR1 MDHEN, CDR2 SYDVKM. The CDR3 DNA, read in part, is TGTGCCAGCAGGGAACGGACAGGGGAAGAA. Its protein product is CASRERTGEE. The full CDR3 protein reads CASRERTGEEAFF.

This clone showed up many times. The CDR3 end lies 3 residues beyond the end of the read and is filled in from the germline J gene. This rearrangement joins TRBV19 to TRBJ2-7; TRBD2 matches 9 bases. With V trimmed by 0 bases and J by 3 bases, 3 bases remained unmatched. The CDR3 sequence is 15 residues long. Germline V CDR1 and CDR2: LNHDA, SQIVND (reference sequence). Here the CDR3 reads CASSIDGTSFYEQYF. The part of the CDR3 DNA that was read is TGTGCCAGTAGTATAGATGGGACTAGCTTCTACGAG.

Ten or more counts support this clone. CDR3 sequence: CASSLSGQGKEKLFF. CDR3 DNA, as far as it was read: TGCGCCAGCAGCTTAAGCGGACAGGGGAAAGAAAAA. The J gene is TRBJ1-4, the V gene TRBV5-1, with TRBD1 matching over 9 bases. The sequence runs out 3 residues before the end of the CDR3; the remainder is reconstructed from the germline J gene. The CDR3 has 15 amino acids. Germline V CDR1 and CDR2: SGHRS, YFSETQ. The trim removed 2 bases at V and 8 bases at J, leaving 7 bases unmatched. The full variable domain, rest sourced from reference TRBV5-1 and TRBJ1-4, is KAGVTQTPRYLIKTRGQQVTLSCSPISGHRSVSWYQQTPGQGLQFLFEYFSETQRNKGNFPGRFSGRQFSNSRSEMNVSTLELGDSALYLCASSLSGQGKEKLFFGSGTQLSVL.

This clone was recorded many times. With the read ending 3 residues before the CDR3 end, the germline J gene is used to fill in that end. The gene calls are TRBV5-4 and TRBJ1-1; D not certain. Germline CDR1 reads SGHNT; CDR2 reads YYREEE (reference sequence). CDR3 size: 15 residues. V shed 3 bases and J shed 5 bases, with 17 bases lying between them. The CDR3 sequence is CASSSQTRGQTEAFF. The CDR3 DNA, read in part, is TGTGCCAGCAGCTCGCAGACCCGGGGTCAGACTGAA.

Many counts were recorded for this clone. The sequenced CDR3 bases are TGTGCCAGCAGTTTATTAGGACAGGTCAACCAAGAGACC. Translated: CASSLLGQVNQET. The full CDR3 reads CASSLLGQVNQETQYF. The chain employs TRBV28 and TRBJ2-5; TRBD1 agrees at 7 bases. The CDR3 extends 3 residues past the end of the read, so its final part is completed from the germline J gene. This CDR3 has 16 amino acids. Germline loops: CDR1 MDHEN, CDR2 SYDVKM. J gave up 0 bases and V 1 base, and 5 bases lay outside the gene matches.

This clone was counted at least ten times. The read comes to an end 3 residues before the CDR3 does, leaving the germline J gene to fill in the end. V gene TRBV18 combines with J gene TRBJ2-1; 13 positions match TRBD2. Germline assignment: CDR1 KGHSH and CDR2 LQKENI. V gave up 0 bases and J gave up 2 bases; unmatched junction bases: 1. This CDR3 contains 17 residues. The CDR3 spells CASSPPGTSGTYNEQFF. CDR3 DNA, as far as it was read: TGTGCCAGCTCACCACCGGGGACTAGCGGGACCTACAATGAG.

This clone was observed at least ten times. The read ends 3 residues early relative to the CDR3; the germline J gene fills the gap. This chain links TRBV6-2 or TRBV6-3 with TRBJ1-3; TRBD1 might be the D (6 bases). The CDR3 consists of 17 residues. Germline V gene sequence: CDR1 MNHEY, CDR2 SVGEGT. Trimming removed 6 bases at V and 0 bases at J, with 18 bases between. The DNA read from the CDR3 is TGTGCCAGCAGACCATACTTGACAGGACTCTCTGGAAACACC. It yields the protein CASRPYLTGLSGNT. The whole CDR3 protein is CASRPYLTGLSGNTIYF.

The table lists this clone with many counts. The sequenced CDR3 bases are TGCGCCAGCAGCTTGGGGCAAAGCACCGGGGAG. This codes for CASSLGQSTGE. The entire CDR3 is CASSLGQSTGELFF. The chain carries TRBV5-1 and TRBJ2-2; D gene unclear. Read coverage stops 3 residues before the CDR3 terminus; the germline J gene supplies the remainder. The CDR3 loop spans 14 amino acids. The germline V and J ends were trimmed by 0 bases and 4 bases, with 7 bases remaining between them. CDR1 SGHRS and CDR2 YFSETQ come from the germline V gene.

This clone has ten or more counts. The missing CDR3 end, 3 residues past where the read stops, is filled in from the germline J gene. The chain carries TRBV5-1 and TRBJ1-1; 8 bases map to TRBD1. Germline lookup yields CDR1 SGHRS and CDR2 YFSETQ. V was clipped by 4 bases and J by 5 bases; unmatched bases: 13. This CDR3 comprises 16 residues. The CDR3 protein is CASSPNPGGAGTEAFF. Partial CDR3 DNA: TGCGCCAGCAGCCCAAACCCAGGGGGCGCTGGGACTGAA.

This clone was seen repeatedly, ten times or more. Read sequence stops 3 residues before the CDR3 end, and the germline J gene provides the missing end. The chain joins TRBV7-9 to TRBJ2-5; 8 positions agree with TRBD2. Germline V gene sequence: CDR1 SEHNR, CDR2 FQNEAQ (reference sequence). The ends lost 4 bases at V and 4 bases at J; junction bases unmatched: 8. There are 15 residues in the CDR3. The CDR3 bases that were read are TGTGCCAGCAGCTCCGTGCGGGAGGCGGTAGAGACC. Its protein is CASSSVREAVET. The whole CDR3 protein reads CASSSVREAVETQYF.

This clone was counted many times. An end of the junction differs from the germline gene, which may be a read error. The CDR3 reads CASTYGAGLNAEAFF. The DNA read from the CDR3 is TGCGCCAGCACCTACGGAGCAGGGTTGAACGCTGAA. This chain joins TRBV5-1 and TRBJ1-1, with D possibly TRBD1 on 5 matching bases. The read ends 3 residues early relative to the CDR3; the germline J gene fills the gap. Germline CDR1 reads SGHRS; CDR2 reads YFSETQ. This CDR3 comprises 15 residues. The whole variable domain, filled in from reference TRBV5-1 and TRBJ1-1, reads KAGVTQTPRYLIKTRGQQVTLSCSPISGHRSVSWYQQTPGQGLQFLFEYFSETQRNKGNFPGRFSGRQFSNSRSEMNVSTLELGDSALYLCASTYGAGLNAEAFFGQGTRLTVV.

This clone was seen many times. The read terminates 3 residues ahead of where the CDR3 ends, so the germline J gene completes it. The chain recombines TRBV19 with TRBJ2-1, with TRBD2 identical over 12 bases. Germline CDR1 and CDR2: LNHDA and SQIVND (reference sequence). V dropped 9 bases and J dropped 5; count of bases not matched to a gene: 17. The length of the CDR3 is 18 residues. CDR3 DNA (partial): TGTGCCAGCGCTGATATACGTCCTAGCGGGAGGGTGAACAATGAG. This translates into CASADIRPSGRVNNE. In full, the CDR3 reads CASADIRPSGRVNNEQFF. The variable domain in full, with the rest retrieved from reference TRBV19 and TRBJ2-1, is DGGITQSPKYLFRKEGQNVTLSCEQNLNHDAMYWYRQDPGQGLRLIYYSQIVNDFQKGDIAEGYSVSREKKESFPLTVTSAQKNPTAFYLCASADIRPSGRVNNEQFFGPGTRLTVL.

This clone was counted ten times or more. CDR3 DNA (partial): TGTGCCTGGAGTCAGGACAGTAGCTCTGGAAACACC. This gives the protein CAWSQDSSSGNT. The full CDR3 sequence reads CAWSQDSSSGNTIYF. V and J are TRBV30 and TRBJ1-3; D is perhaps TRBD1 (6 bases). Coverage ceases 3 residues before the CDR3 finishes, and the germline J gene fills in the end. CDR1 GTSNPN and CDR2 SVGIG come from the germline V gene (reference sequence). This CDR3 comprises 15 residues. V lost 2 bases and J 0 bases, leaving 11 bases between the germline ends.

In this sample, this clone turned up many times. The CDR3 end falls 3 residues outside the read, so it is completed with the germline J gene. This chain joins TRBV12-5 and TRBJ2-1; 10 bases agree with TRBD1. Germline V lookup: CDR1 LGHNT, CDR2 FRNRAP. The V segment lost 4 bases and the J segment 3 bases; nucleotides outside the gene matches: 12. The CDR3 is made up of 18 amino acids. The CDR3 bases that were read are TGTGCTAGTGGTTCCCCGGGACAGGGGTCCCTACACTACAATGAG. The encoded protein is CASGSPGQGSLHYNE. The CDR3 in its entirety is CASGSPGQGSLHYNEQFF.

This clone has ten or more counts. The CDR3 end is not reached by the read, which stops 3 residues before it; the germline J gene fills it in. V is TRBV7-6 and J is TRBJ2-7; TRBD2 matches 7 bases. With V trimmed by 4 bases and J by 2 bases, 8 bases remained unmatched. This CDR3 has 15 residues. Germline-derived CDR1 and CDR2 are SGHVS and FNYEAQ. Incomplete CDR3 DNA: TGTGCCAGCAGCTCGGGGGGTACTCTTACCTACGAG. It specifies CASSSGGTLTYE. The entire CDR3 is CASSSGGTLTYEQYF.

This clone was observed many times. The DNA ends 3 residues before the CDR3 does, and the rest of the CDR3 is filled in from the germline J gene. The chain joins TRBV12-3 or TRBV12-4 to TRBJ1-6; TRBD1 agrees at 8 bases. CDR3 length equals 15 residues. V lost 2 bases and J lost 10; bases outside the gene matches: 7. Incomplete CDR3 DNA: TGTGCCAGCAGTTTATCGGCAGGGGGCTCCTCACCC. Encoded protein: CASSLSAGGSSP. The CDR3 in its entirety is CASSLSAGGSSPLHF.

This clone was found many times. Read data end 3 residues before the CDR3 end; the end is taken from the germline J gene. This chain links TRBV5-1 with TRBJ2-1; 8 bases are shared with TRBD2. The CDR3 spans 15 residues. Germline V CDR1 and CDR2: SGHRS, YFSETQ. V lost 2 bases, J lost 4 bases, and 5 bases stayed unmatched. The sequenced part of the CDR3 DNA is TGCGCCAGCAGCTTAGCCGGGACTAGATACAATGAG. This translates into CASSLAGTRYNE. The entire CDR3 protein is CASSLAGTRYNEQFF. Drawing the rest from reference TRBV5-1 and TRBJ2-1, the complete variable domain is KAGVTQTPRYLIKTRGQQVTLSCSPISGHRSVSWYQQTPGQGLQFLFEYFSETQRNKGNFPGRFSGRQFSNSRSEMNVSTLELGDSALYLCASSLAGTRYNEQFFGPGTRLTVL.

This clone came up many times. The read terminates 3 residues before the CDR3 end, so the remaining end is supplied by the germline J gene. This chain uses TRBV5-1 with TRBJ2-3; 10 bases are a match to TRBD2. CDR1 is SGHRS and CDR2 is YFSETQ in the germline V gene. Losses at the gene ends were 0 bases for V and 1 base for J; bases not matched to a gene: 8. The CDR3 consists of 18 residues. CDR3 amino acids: CASSLASGRRLGTDTQYF. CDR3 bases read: TGCGCCAGCAGCTTGGCTAGCGGGAGAAGATTGGGCACAGATACG. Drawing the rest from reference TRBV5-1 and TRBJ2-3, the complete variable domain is KAGVTQTPRYLIKTRGQQVTLSCSPISGHRSVSWYQQTPGQGLQFLFEYFSETQRNKGNFPGRFSGRQFSNSRSEMNVSTLELGDSALYLCASSLASGRRLGTDTQYFGPGTRLTVL.

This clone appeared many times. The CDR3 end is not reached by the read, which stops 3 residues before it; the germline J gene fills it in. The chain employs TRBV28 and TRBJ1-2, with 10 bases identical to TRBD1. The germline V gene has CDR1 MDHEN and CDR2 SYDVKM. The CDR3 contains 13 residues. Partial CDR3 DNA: TGTGCCAGCAGTTCGGGGACAGGGGAGGGC. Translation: CASSSGTGEG. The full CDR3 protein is CASSSGTGEGYTF.

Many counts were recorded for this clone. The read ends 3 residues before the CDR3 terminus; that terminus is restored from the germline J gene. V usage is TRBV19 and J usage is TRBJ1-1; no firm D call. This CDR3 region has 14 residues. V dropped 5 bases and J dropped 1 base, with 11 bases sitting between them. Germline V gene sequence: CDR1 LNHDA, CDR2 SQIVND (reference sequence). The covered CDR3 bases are TGTGCCAGTAGTTTTCCAATTTGGAACACTGAA. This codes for CASSFPIWNTE. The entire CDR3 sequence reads CASSFPIWNTEAFF.

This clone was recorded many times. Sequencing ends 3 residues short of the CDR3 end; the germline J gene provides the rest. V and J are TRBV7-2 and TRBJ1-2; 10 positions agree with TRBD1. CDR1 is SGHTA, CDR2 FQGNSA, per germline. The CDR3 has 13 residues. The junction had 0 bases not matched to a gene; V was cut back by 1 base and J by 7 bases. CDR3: CASSLGTGGGYTF. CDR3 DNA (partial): TGTGCCAGCAGCTTAGGGACAGGGGGTGGC.